Here is one T cell receptor (beta chain) with its context. This entry is derived from a study of blood T cells in healthy people across ages. Germline lookup yields CDR1 MNHNS and CDR2 SASEGT. The CDR3 is 13 residues long. Using a J-beta primer mix together with a sample-barcoded 5' primer, a second PCR was run for about 6 to 12 cycles. TCRdb re-called the 5' RACE reads with MiXCR, one entry per CDR3 protein. In the table there are about 1.5 million distinct CDR3 sequences, approximately 43% of which are singletons. This receptor was identified in a woman aged 18-29 years in good health. Input material: blood. V gene TRBV6-1 combines with J gene TRBJ2-1; D is unresolved. Matching the DNA end better, TRBJ2-7 makes the J call doubtful. The CDR3 bases are TGTGCCAGCAGTGCGACTCCTCCCAATGAGCAGTACTTC. Encoded protein: CASSATPPNEQYF.